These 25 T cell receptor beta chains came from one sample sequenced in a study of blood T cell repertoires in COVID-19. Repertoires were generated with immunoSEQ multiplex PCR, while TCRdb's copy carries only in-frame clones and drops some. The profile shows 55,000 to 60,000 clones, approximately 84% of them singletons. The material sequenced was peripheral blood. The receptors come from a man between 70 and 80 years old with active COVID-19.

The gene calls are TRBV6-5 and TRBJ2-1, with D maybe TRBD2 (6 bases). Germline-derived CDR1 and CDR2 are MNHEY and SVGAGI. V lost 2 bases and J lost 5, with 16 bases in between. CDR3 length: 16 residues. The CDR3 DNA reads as TGTGCCAGCAGTTACGACGTTAGCGGTCACCACAATGAGCAGTTCTTC. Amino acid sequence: CASSYDVSGHHNEQFF.

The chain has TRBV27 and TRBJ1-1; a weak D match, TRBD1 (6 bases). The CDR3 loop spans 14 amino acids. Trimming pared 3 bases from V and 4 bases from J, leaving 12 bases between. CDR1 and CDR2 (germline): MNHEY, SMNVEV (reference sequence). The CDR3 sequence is CASSFRGGGTEAFF. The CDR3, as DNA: TGTGCCAGCAGTTTCAGGGGCGGTGGCACTGAAGCTTTCTTT.

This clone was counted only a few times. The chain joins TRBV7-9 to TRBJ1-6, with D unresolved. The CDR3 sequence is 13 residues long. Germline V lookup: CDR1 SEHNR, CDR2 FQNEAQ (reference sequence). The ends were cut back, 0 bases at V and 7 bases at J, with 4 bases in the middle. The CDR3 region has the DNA TGTGCCAGCAGCTTAGCTGGCAATTCACCCCTCCACTTT. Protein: CASSLAGNSPLHF.

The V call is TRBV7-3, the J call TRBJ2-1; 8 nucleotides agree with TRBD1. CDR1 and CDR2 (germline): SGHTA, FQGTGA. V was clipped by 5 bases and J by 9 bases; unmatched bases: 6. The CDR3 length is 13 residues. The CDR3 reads CASSPDRGGEQFF. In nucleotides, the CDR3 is TGTGCCAGCAGCCCCGACAGGGGAGGTGAGCAGTTCTTC.

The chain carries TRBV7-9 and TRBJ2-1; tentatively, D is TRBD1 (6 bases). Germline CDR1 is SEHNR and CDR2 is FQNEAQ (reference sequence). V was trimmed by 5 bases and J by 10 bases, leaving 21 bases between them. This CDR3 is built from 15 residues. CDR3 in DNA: TGTGCCAGCAGCAAATGGGACATCATAACACCCGAGCAGTTCTTC. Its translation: CASSKWDIITPEQFF.

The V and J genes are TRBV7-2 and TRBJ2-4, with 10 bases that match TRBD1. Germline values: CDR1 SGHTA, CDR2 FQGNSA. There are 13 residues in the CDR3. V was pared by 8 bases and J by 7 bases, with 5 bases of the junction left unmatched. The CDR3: CASHDRGRNIQYF. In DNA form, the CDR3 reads TGTGCCAGCCATGACAGGGGGCGGAACATTCAGTACTTC. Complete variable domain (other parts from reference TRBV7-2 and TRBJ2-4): GAGVSQSPSNKVTEKGKDVELRCDPISGHTALYWYRQSLGQGLEFLIYFQGNSAPDKSGLPSDRFSAERTGGSVSTLTIQRTQQEDSAVYLCASHDRGRNIQYFGAGTRLSVL.

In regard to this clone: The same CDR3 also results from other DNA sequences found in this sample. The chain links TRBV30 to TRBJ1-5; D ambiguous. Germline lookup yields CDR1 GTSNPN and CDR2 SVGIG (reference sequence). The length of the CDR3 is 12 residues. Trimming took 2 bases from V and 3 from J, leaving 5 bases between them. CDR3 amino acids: CAWSRDNQPQHF. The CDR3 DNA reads TGTGCCTGGAGTCGAGACAATCAGCCCCAGCATTTT.

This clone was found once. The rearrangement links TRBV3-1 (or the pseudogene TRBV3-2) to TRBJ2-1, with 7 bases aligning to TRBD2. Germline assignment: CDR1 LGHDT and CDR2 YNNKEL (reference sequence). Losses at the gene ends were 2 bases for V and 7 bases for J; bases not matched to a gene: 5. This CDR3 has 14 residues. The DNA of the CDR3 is TGTGCCAGCAGCCAATGGCGGGAGTCGAATGAGCAGTTCTTC. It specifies CASSQWRESNEQFF.

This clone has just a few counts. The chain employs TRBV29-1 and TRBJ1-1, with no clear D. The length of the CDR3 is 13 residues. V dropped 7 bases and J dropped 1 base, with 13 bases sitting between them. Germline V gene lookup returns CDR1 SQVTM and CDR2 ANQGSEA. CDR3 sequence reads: CSAGLHANTEAFF. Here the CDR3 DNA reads TGCAGCGCCGGTCTGCACGCGAACACTGAAGCTTTCTTT.

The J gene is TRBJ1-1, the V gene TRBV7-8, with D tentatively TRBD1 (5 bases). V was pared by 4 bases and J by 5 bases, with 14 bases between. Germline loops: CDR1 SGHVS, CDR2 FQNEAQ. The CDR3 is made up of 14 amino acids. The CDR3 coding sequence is TGTGCCAGCAGCTCCGGGGGAGGTTGGACTGAAGCTTTCTTT. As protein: CASSSGGGWTEAFF. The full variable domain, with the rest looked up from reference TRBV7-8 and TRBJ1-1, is GAGVSQSPRYKVAKRGQDVALRCDPISGHVSLFWYQQALGQGPEFLTYFQNEAQLDKSGLPSDRFFAERPEGSVSTLKIQRTQQEDSAVYLCASSSGGGWTEAFFGQGTRLTVV.

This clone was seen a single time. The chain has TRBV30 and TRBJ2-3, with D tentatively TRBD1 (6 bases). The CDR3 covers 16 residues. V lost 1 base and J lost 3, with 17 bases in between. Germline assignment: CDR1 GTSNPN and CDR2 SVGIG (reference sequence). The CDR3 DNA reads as TGTGCCTGGAGTGCCCCCCGAGGGGGTTTAACAGATACGCAGTATTTT. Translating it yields CAWSAPRGGLTDTQYF.

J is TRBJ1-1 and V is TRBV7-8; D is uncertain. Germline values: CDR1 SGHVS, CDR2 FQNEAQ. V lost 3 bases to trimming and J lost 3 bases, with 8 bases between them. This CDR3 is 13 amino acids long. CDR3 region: CASSFLPDTEAFF. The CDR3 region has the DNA TGTGCCAGCAGCTTTCTCCCCGACACTGAAGCTTTCTTT.

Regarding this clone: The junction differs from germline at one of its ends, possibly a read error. For the CDR3, the DNA is TGTGCTAGCAGCTTACGACCTCAAACAGGGGCGGACGGGGAGCTGTTTTTT. Protein sequence: CASSLRPQTGADGELFF. The chain combines TRBV7-7 with TRBJ2-2; TRBD1 matches 7 bases. CDR3 length equals 17 residues. Germline V gives CDR1 SSHAT, CDR2 FNYEAQ (reference sequence).

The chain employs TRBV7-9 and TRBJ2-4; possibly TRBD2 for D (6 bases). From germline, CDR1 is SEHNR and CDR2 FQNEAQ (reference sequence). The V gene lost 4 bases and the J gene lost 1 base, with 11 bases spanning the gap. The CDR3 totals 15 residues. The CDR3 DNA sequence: TGTGCCAGCAGCTGGACGGGGGATGCCAAAAACATTCAGTACTTC. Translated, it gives CASSWTGDAKNIQYF.

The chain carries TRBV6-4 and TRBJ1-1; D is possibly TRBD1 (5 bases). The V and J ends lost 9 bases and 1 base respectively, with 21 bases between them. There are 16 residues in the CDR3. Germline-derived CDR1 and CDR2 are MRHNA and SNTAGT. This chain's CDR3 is CARLPQYGGRNTEAFF. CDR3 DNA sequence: TGTGCCAGATTGCCGCAATACGGGGGGAGGAACACTGAAGCTTTCTTT.

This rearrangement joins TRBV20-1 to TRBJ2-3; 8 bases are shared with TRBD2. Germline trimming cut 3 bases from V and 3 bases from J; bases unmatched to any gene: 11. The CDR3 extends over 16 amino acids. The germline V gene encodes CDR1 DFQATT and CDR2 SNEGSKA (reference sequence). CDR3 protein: CSASKVVAGLTDTQYF. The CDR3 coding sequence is TGCAGTGCTAGTAAGGTGGTAGCGGGACTAACAGATACGCAGTATTTT.

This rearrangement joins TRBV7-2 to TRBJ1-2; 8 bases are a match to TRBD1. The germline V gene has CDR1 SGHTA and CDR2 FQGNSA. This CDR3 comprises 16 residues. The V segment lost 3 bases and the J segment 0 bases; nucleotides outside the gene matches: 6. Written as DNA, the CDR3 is TGTGCCAGCAGCTTTAGACAGGGGACCACTAACTATGGCTACACCTTC. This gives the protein CASSFRQGTTNYGYTF.

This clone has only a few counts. The CDR3 DNA is TGCGCCAGCAGCTTGGGGTTGAGAACAGATACGCAGTATTTT. Protein sequence: CASSLGLRTDTQYF. The rearrangement links TRBV5-1 to TRBJ2-3; D is unresolved. CDR1 and CDR2 (germline): SGHRS, YFSETQ. Deletions cut 0 bases from V and 3 bases from J, with 8 bases between. The CDR3 spans 14 residues.

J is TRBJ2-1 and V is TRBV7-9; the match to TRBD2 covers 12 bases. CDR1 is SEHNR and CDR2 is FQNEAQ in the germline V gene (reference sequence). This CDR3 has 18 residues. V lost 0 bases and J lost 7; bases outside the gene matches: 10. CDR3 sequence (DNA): TGTGCCAGCAGCTTAGCTGGGTTGGCTAGCGGGAGGGGTAATGAGCAGTTCTTC. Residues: CASSLAGLASGRGNEQFF.

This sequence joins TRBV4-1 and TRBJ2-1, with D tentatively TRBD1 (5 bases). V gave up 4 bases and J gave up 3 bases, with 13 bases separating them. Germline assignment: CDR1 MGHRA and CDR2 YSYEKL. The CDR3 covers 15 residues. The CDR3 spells CASSPTGADYNEQFF. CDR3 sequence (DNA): TGCGCCAGCAGCCCCACTGGGGCTGACTACAATGAGCAGTTCTTC.

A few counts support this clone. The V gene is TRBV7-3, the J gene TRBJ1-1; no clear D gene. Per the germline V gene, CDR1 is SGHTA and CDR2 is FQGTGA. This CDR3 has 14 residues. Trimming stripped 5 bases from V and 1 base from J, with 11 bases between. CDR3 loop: CASSPNGENTEAFF. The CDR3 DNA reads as TGTGCCAGCAGCCCGAACGGGGAGAACACTGAAGCTTTCTTT.

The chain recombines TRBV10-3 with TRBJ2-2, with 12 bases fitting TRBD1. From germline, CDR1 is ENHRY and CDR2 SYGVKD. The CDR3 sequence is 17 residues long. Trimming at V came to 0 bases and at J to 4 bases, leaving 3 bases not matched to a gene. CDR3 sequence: CAISESWDRGPTGELFF. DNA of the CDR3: TGTGCCATCAGTGAGTCGTGGGACAGGGGGCCCACCGGGGAGCTGTTTTTT.

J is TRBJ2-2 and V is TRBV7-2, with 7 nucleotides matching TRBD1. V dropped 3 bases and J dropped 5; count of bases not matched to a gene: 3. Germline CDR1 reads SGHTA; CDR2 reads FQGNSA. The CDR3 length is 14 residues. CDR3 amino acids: CASSFSRGTGELFF. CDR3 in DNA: TGTGCCAGCAGCTTTTCCAGGGGGACCGGGGAGCTGTTTTTT.

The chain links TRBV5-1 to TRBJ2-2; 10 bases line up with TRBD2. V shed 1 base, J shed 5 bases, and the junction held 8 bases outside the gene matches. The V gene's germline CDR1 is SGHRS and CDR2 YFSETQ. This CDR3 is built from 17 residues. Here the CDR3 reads CASSLLSLAGVTGELFF. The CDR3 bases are TGCGCCAGCAGCTTGTTGTCTCTAGCGGGAGTTACCGGGGAGCTGTTTTTT.

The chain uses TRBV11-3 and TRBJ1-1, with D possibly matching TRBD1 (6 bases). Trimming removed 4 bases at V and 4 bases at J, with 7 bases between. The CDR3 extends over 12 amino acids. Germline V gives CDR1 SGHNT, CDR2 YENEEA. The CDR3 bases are TGTGCCAGCAGCTCACAGGGCACTGAAGCTTTCTTT. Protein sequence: CASSSQGTEAFF.